These 17 T cell receptor beta chains came from one sample sequenced in a study of blood T cell repertoires in COVID-19. The method was immunoSEQ multiplex PCR; TCRdb's version includes in-frame clones alone and lacks a portion of them. The sample holds about 51,000 clones, roughly 80% seen once. The sequenced material came from peripheral blood. The receptors were gathered from a human donor with acute or convalescent COVID-19. The donor label of this sample is uncertain.

This clone was seen only a few times. The genes are TRBV5-1 and TRBJ2-5; 8 nucleotides agree with TRBD2. This CDR3 has 15 residues. Germline values: CDR1 SGHRS, CDR2 YFSETQ. Losses at the gene ends were 5 bases for V and 0 bases for J; bases not matched to a gene: 6. The CDR3 coding sequence is TGCGCCAGCAGGCCCAGCGGGGGTAACCAAGAGACCCAGTACTTC. Translation: CASRPSGGNQETQYF.

The V gene is TRBV2, the J gene TRBJ2-1; 8 nucleotides align to TRBD2. Germline loops: CDR1 SNHLY, CDR2 FYNNEI. The CDR3 has 14 amino acids. Germline trimming cut 4 bases from V and 6 bases from J; bases unmatched to any gene: 5. CDR3 DNA sequence: TGTGCCAGCAGTGTAACCGGGGGGGGCAATGAGCAGTTCTTC. It is translated as CASSVTGGGNEQFF.

The V gene is TRBV11-3, the J gene TRBJ2-7; 11 nucleotides line up with TRBD2. Germline V CDR1 and CDR2: SGHNT, YENEEA. V gave up 1 base and J gave up 2 bases; unmatched junction bases: 1. The CDR3 covers 15 residues. The CDR3 protein is CASSLVAGGTYEQYF. CDR3 sequence (DNA): TGTGCCAGCAGCTTAGTAGCGGGAGGGACCTACGAGCAGTACTTC.

CDR3 sequence reads: CASSLTAGGTDTQYF. The DNA for the CDR3 is TGTGCCAGCAGCCTCACTGCGGGGGGCACAGATACGCAGTATTTT. The chain links TRBV3-1 (or the pseudogene TRBV3-2) to TRBJ2-3; TRBD2 agrees at 7 bases. CDR3 length equals 15 residues. In germline, CDR1 is LGHDT, CDR2 YNNKEL (reference sequence). The J segment lost 1 base and the V segment lost 4 bases, leaving 5 bases of the junction unmatched.

The chain carries TRBV6-5 and TRBJ2-7, with D possibly TRBD1 on 5 matching bases. CDR1 MNHEY and CDR2 SVGAGI come from the germline V gene. V lost 2 bases, J lost 3 bases, and 11 bases lay in between. This CDR3 region has 14 residues. CDR3 loop: CASSYRGPHYEQYF. CDR3 DNA sequence: TGTGCCAGCAGTTACAGGGGCCCTCACTACGAGCAGTACTTC.

This chain joins TRBV6-5 and TRBJ2-7; 7 bases are a match to TRBD1. V shed 4 bases and J 6 bases; nucleotides not matched to a gene: 6. The CDR3 is 13 amino acids. Germline V gene lookup returns CDR1 MNHEY and CDR2 SVGAGI. This CDR3 reads CASSSGQAREQYF. CDR3 nucleotides: TGTGCCAGCAGTTCCGGACAGGCGCGCGAGCAGTACTTC.

The chain carries TRBV19 and TRBJ2-3, with 8 positions matching TRBD1. Germline V gives CDR1 LNHDA, CDR2 SQIVND (reference sequence). The V gene end was trimmed by 7 bases and the J gene end by 2 bases; junction bases not matched to a gene: 2. The length of the CDR3 is 13 residues. CDR3 residues: CASKDRATDTQYF. In DNA, the CDR3 is TGTGCCAGTAAGGACAGGGCCACAGATACGCAGTATTTT. The full variable domain, rest sourced from reference TRBV19 and TRBJ2-3, is DGGITQSPKYLFRKEGQNVTLSCEQNLNHDAMYWYRQDPGQGLRLIYYSQIVNDFQKGDIAEGYSVSREKKESFPLTVTSAQKNPTAFYLCASKDRATDTQYFGPGTRLTVL.

The V call is TRBV19, the J call TRBJ1-4; D unclear. The V gene's germline CDR1 is LNHDA and CDR2 SQIVND (reference sequence). The CDR3 covers 12 residues. Trimming stripped 2 bases from V and 11 bases from J, with 9 bases between. The DNA for the CDR3 is TGTGCCAGTAGTATAAAAGGAGGGAAACTGTTTTTT. Translation gives CASSIKGGKLFF.

The V and J genes are TRBV7-3 and TRBJ2-1; 13 bases are shared with TRBD2. V was pared by 0 bases and J by 5 bases, with 7 bases of the junction left unmatched. This CDR3 region has 18 residues. The germline V gene encodes CDR1 SGHTA and CDR2 FQGTGA. CDR3: CASSLTGTSGTEDNEQFF. In DNA, the CDR3 is TGTGCCAGCAGCTTAACCGGGACTAGCGGGACGGAGGACAATGAGCAGTTCTTC.

CDR3 residues: CASSFFSSYNEQFF. The CDR3 DNA reads TGTGCCAGCAGTTTTTTCAGCTCCTACAATGAGCAGTTCTTC. The chain employs TRBV28 and TRBJ2-1; no reliable D call. The germline gives CDR1 MDHEN, CDR2 SYDVKM. Deletions cut 3 bases from V and 0 bases from J, with 6 bases between. The CDR3 has 14 amino acids.

V and J are TRBV5-1 and TRBJ2-1; weak D call: TRBD2 (6 bases). Trimming pared 3 bases from V and 15 bases from J, leaving 13 bases between. The CDR3 is 11 amino acids. From germline, CDR1 is SGHRS and CDR2 YFSETQ. CDR3 in amino acids: CASSSGGAGFF. CDR3 DNA sequence: TGCGCCAGCAGCTCCGGGGGTGCGGGGTTCTTC.

The V gene is TRBV20-1, the J gene TRBJ2-1; D gene ambiguous. The V gene's germline CDR1 is DFQATT and CDR2 SNEGSKA (reference sequence). CDR3 length: 11 amino acids. Deletions cut 3 bases from V and 7 bases from J, with 7 bases between. CDR3 coding DNA: TGCAGTGCTAGCGGAGTTAATGAGCAGTTCTTC. It translates to CSASGVNEQFF.

This clone was seen a single time. The J gene is TRBJ1-1, the V gene TRBV10-3; 7 bases align to TRBD1. Germline CDR1 reads ENHRY; CDR2 reads SYGVKD. There are 14 residues in the CDR3. With V trimmed by 6 bases and J by 1 base, 5 bases remained unmatched. The DNA for the CDR3 is TGTGCCATCAGCTCCGGGACAGAGAACACTGAAGCTTTCTTT. Its translation is CAISSGTENTEAFF.

The chain combines TRBV3-1 (or the pseudogene TRBV3-2) with TRBJ2-1; 11 bases agree with TRBD1. CDR1 and CDR2 (germline): LGHDT, YNNKEL (reference sequence). The CDR3 contains 18 residues. Trimming at V came to 0 bases and at J to 7 bases, leaving 11 bases not matched to a gene. For the CDR3, the DNA is TGTGCCAGCAGCCAAGATGGGCCGGGACAGGGGGTAGGGAATGAGCAGTTCTTC. It specifies CASSQDGPGQGVGNEQFF.

The genes are TRBV28 and TRBJ1-5, with no clear D. This CDR3 region has 15 residues. The V end was cut by 5 bases, the J end by 0 bases, with 11 bases between. In germline, CDR1 is MDHEN, CDR2 SYDVKM. In nucleotides, the CDR3 is TGTGCCAGCAGTCGGAACAGCGGTAGCAATCAGCCCCAGCATTTT. Translating gives CASSRNSGSNQPQHF. Full variable domain (rest looked up from reference TRBV28 and TRBJ1-5): DVKVTQSSRYLVKRTGEKVFLECVQDMDHENMFWYRQDPGLGLRLIYFSYDVKMKEKGDIPEGYSVSREKKERFSLILESASTNQTSMYLCASSRNSGSNQPQHFGDGTRLSIL.

The rearrangement joins TRBV5-5 to TRBJ2-3; 8 bases are shared with TRBD2. The germline V gene has CDR1 SGHKS and CDR2 YYEKEE (reference sequence). The ends lost 4 bases at V and 6 bases at J; junction bases unmatched: 13. The CDR3 runs to 16 residues. The CDR3 DNA follows: TGTGCCAGCAGCGGCGGGACTAGACCTCCCCTGGATACGCAGTATTTT. Protein sequence: CASSGGTRPPLDTQYF.

The chain carries TRBV7-2 and TRBJ2-7; 7 bases are shared with TRBD1. V gave up 5 bases and J gave up 1 base; unmatched junction bases: 5. Germline V gives CDR1 SGHTA, CDR2 FQGNSA. The CDR3 is made up of 14 amino acids. The CDR3 spells CASSADRASYEQYF. The CDR3 nucleotides are TGTGCCAGCAGCGCAGACAGGGCTTCCTACGAGCAGTACTTC. The whole variable domain, filled in from reference TRBV7-2 and TRBJ2-7, reads GAGVSQSPSNKVTEKGKDVELRCDPISGHTALYWYRQSLGQGLEFLIYFQGNSAPDKSGLPSDRFSAERTGGSVSTLTIQRTQQEDSAVYLCASSADRASYEQYFGPGTRLTVT.